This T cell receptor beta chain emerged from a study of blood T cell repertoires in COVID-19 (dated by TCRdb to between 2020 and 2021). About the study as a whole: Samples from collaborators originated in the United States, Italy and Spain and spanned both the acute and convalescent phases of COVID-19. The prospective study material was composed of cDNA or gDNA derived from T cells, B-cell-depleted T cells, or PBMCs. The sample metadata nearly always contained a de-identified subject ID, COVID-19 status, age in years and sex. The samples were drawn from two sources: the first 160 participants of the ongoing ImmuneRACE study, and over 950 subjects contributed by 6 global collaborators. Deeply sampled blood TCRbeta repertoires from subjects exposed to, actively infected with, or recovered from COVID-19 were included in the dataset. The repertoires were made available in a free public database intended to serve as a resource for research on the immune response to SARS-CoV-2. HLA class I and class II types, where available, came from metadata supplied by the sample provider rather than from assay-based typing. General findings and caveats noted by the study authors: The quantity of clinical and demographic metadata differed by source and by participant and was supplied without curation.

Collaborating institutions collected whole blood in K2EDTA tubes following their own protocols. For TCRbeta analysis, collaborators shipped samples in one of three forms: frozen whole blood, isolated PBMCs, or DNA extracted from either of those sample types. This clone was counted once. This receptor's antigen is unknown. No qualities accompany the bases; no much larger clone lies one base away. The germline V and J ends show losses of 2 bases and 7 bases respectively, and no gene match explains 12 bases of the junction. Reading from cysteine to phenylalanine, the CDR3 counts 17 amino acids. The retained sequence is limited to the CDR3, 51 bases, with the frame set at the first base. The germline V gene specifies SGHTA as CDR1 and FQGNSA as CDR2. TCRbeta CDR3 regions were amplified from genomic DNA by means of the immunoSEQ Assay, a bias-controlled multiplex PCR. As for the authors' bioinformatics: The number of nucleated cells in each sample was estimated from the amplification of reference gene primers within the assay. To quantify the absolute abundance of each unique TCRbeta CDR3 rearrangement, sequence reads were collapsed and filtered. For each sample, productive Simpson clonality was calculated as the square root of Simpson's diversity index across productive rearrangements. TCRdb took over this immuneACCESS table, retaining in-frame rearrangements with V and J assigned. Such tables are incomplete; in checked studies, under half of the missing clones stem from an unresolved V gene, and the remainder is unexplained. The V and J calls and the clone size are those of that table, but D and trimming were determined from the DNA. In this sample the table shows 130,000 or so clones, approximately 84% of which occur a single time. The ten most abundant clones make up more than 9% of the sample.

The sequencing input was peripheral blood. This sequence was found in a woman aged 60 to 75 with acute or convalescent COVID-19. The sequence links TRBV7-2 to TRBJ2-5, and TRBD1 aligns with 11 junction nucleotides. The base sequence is TGTGCCAGCAGCTTATTGGTGGGACAGGGGGTGTTCGGGACCCAGTACTTC. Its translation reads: CASSLLVGQGVFGTQYF.